This is a list of T cell receptor beta chains from one sample in a study of T cells in Graves' hyperthyroidism and ophthalmopathy. TCRdb called the multiplex PCR reads again in MiXCR, with one record for every CDR3 protein. The sample consists of hundreds of thousands of distinct CDR3 sequences, 35% to 40% of them appearing once. Material: blood. The source of these receptors is a man in his late teens or twenties with Graves' hyperthyroidism. Each CDR3 is given with its conserved first and last residue. The D gene is left open where the match is weak.

length: 16; V: TRBV7-8; J: TRBJ1-1; D: -; CDR3: CATGKGTPLGDTEAFF
length: 14; V: TRBV20-1; J: TRBJ1-5; D: -; CDR3: CSARDGGGNQPQHF
length: 14; V: TRBV7-9; J: TRBJ1-5; D: -; CDR3: CASSLFDSNQPQHF
length: 12; V: TRBV13; J: TRBJ2-5; D: -; CDR3: CASSNPIVAQYF
length: 15; V: TRBV7-9; J: TRBJ2-7; D: -; CDR3: CASSLDGGFSYEQYF
length: 14; V: TRBV7-3; J: TRBJ2-5; D: -; CDR3: CASSSTTGQETQYF
length: 24; V: TRBV29-1; J: TRBJ2-2; D: -; CDR3: CSAARTGGLSSYEQYFGPGGELFF
length: 13; V: TRBV29-1; J: TRBJ2-7; D: TRBD2; CDR3: CSLTSGGAYEQYF
length: 12; V: TRBV19; J: TRBJ1-2; D: TRBD1; CDR3: CASGTGNIGYTF
length: 14; V: TRBV5-1; J: TRBJ1-1; D: -; CDR3: CASNRGSTNTEAFF
length: 14; V: TRBV29-1; J: TRBJ1-5; D: -; CDR3: CSVLPGIVRQPQHF
length: 15; V: TRBV9; J: TRBJ1-6; D: TRBD1; CDR3: CASSASGTVYSPLHF
length: 14; V: TRBV28; J: TRBJ2-7; D: -; CDR3: CASTSPTARYEQYF
length: 14; V: TRBV7-8; J: TRBJ1-1; D: TRBD1; CDR3: CASLYGTASTEAFF
length: 15; V: TRBV2; J: TRBJ1-1; D: -; CDR3: CASSEGEGLSTEAFF
length: 13; V: TRBV12-3/TRBV12-4; J: TRBJ1-2; D: -; CDR3: CASSSISTNGYTF
length: 13; V: TRBV29-1; J: TRBJ1-2; D: -; CDR3: CSVEAAGTYGYTF
length: 15; V: TRBV2; J: TRBJ2-5; D: TRBD2; CDR3: CASRASGGPQETQYF
length: 12; V: TRBV6-5; J: TRBJ2-5; D: -; CDR3: CASSQGQETQYF
length: 13; V: TRBV7-9; J: TRBJ1-2; D: -; CDR3: CASSLRESYGYTF
length: 15; V: TRBV7-2; J: TRBJ1-3; D: -; CDR3: CASSPDTAFGNTIYF
length: 16; V: TRBV24-1; J: TRBJ1-1; D: TRBD1; CDR3: CATSEYRGQVGTEAFF
length: 13; V: TRBV7-8; J: TRBJ2-5; D: -; CDR3: CASSQDIQETQYF
length: 15; V: TRBV24-1; J: TRBJ2-3; D: -; CDR3: CATSDPRRGADTQYF
length: 13; V: TRBV19; J: TRBJ2-2; D: TRBD2; CDR3: CASTPGRTGELFF
length: 14; V: TRBV5-4; J: TRBJ1-6; D: TRBD1; CDR3: CASSDDRVSSPLHF
length: 13; V: TRBV12-3/TRBV12-4; J: TRBJ2-5; D: -; CDR3: CASSLGDPRTQYF
length: 15; V: TRBV20-1; J: TRBJ2-3; D: -; CDR3: CSAGGWVVGTDTQYF
length: 15; V: TRBV6-5; J: TRBJ1-5; D: TRBD1; CDR3: CASSIPSGRGQPQHF
length: 15; V: TRBV19; J: TRBJ2-6; D: -; CDR3: CASTSRDSGANVLTF
length: 17; V: TRBV11-2; J: TRBJ2-5; D: TRBD2; CDR3: CASSGLAGGWEWETQYF
length: 12; V: TRBV10-3; J: TRBJ1-2; D: -; CDR3: CVINQDNYGYTF
length: 11; V: TRBV2; J: TRBJ1-2; D: -; CDR3: CATFQGRGYTF
length: 13; V: TRBV29-1; J: TRBJ2-7; D: TRBD1; CDR3: CSVTGTGYYEQYF
length: 13; V: TRBV10-2; J: TRBJ1-5; D: -; CDR3: CAAKKGNNQPQHF
length: 17; V: TRBV25-1; J: TRBJ1-1; D: TRBD1; CDR3: CASSETDRRPVITEAFF
length: 12; V: TRBV5-1; J: TRBJ2-7; D: -; CDR3: CASSSLGDEQYF